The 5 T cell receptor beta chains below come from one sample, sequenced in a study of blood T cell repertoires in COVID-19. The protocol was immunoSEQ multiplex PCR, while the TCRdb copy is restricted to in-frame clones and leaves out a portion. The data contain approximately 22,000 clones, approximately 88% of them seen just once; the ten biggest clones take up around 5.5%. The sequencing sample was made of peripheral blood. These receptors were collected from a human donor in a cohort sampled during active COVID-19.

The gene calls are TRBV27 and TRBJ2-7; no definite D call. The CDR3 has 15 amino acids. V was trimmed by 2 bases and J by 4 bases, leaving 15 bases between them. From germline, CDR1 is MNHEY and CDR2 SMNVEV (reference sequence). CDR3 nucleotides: TGTGCCAGCAGTTTACGCCAAAAGCCATTATACGAGCAGTACTTC. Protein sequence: CASSLRQKPLYEQYF.

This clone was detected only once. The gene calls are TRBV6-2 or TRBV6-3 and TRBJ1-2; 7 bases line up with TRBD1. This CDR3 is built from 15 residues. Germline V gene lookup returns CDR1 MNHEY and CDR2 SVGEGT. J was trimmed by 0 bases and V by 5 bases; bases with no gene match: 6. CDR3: CASSDGTAPNYGYTF. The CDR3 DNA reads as TGTGCCAGCAGTGATGGGACAGCCCCTAACTATGGCTACACCTTC.

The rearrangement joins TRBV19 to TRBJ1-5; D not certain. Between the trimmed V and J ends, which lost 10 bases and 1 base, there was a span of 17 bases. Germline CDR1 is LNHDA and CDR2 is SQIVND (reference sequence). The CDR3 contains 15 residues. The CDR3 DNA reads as TGTGCCACGGGTCTCGAGGGCGAGAGCAATCAGCCCCAGCATTTT. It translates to CATGLEGESNQPQHF.

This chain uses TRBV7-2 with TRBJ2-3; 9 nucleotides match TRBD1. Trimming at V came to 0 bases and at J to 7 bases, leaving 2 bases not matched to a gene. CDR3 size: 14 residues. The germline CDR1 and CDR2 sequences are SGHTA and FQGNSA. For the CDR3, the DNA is TGTGCCAGCAGCTTAGCCGGGACAGGGCATACGCAGTATTTT. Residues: CASSLAGTGHTQYF.

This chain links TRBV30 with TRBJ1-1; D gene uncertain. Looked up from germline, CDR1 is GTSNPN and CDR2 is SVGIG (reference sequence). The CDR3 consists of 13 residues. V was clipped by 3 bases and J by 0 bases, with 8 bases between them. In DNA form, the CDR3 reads TGTGCCTGGAGCATAACAATGAACACTGAAGCTTTCTTT. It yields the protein CAWSITMNTEAFF.